The next 8 T cell receptor beta chains were all read from a single sample in a study of T cells in localized non-small cell lung cancer. TCRdb's copy holds only in-frame clones and misses some; the assay was immunoSEQ multiplex PCR. This table has about 1,800 clones, around 23% appearing once. The sample consisted of normal lung tissue next to the tumor, taken before any cancer treatment. The receptor set was obtained from a female donor at least 60 years old with stage II lung adenocarcinoma.

The V and J genes are TRBV19 and TRBJ2-2; D assignment may be TRBD1 or TRBD2 (5 bases each). The V gene lost 10 bases and the J gene lost 11 bases, with 20 bases spanning the gap. The CDR3 contains 13 residues. Germline CDR1 LNHDA, CDR2 SQIVND (reference sequence). This CDR3 reads CATTGTNRVELFF. CDR3 bases: TGTGCCACGACCGGGACCAACCGCGTAGAGCTGTTTTTT. The variable domain in full, completed from reference TRBV19 and TRBJ2-2, reads DGGITQSPKYLFRKEGQNVTLSCEQNLNHDAMYWYRQDPGQGLRLIYYSQIVNDFQKGDIAEGYSVSREKKESFPLTVTSAQKNPTAFYLCATTGTNRVELFFGEGSRLTVL.

This clone was detected only a few times. The chain employs TRBV9 and TRBJ2-5; D unclear. V was pared by 3 bases and J by 8 bases, with 14 bases between. Germline CDR1 and CDR2: SGDLS and YYNGEE. This CDR3 region has 13 residues. Here the CDR3 DNA reads TGTGCCAGCAGCGAGGGCCCTTTTGACACCCAGTACTTC. It translates to CASSEGPFDTQYF.

This clone rates as large. J is TRBJ1-5 and V is TRBV6-1; D gene unclear. CDR3 length: 13 residues. Germline values: CDR1 MNHNS, CDR2 SASEGT. Trimming removed 0 bases from V and 13 bases from J, with 13 bases in between. CDR3 residues: CASSEAVGGRQHF. The CDR3 DNA sequence: TGTGCCAGCAGTGAAGCCGTGGGTGGGAGGCAGCATTTT.

The J gene is TRBJ2-3, the V gene TRBV28; D possibly matches TRBD1 or TRBD2 (5 bases each). The CDR3 contains 15 residues. Germline CDR1 is MDHEN and CDR2 is SYDVKM. The V and J ends lost 4 bases and 3 bases respectively, with 14 bases between them. The CDR3 reads CASSSTGTVTDTQYF. CDR3 nucleotides: TGTGCCAGCAGTTCAACCGGGACGGTGACAGATACGCAGTATTTT.

This chain uses TRBV28 with TRBJ1-5, with 8 bases that match TRBD1. CDR1 and CDR2 (germline): MDHEN, SYDVKM. V was pared by 2 bases and J by 0 bases, with 12 bases of the junction left unmatched. The CDR3 extends over 19 amino acids. The CDR3 sequence: CASSLPRTGLVYSNQPQHF. The CDR3 nucleotides read TGTGCCAGCAGTTTACCCCGGACAGGGTTGGTTTATAGCAATCAGCCCCAGCATTTT.

In the case of this clone: The junction and the germline gene differ at one end; a read error may be behind it. The chain has TRBV11-3 and TRBJ1-4, with D possibly matching TRBD1 (6 bases). Germline CDR1 is SGHNT and CDR2 is YENEEA. CDR3 length: 15 amino acids. CDR3 in amino acids: CASTLGGPTNEKLFF. CDR3 coding DNA: TGTGCCAGCACCTTAGGGGGGCCAACTAATGAAAAACTGTTTTTT.

This clone was seen a handful of times. The chain links TRBV29-1 to TRBJ2-5, with TRBD1 matching 8 bases. Looked up from germline, CDR1 is SQVTM and CDR2 is ANQGSEA. The CDR3 spans 17 residues. V lost 5 bases and J lost 1; bases outside the gene matches: 15. This CDR3 is CSVPGQALNGVQETQYF. The CDR3, as DNA: TGCAGCGTTCCGGGACAGGCCCTTAATGGGGTCCAAGAGACCCAGTACTTC.

The V gene is TRBV6-8, the J gene TRBJ2-7; tentatively, D is TRBD1 (6 bases). The CDR3 has 15 residues. CDR1 is MNHGY, CDR2 SAAAGT, per germline. V gave up 5 bases and J gave up 0 bases, with 14 bases separating them. CDR3 in amino acids: CASSEGVSLSYEQYF. The CDR3, as DNA: TGTGCCAGCAGTGAGGGGGTCTCCCTCTCCTACGAGCAGTACTTC.